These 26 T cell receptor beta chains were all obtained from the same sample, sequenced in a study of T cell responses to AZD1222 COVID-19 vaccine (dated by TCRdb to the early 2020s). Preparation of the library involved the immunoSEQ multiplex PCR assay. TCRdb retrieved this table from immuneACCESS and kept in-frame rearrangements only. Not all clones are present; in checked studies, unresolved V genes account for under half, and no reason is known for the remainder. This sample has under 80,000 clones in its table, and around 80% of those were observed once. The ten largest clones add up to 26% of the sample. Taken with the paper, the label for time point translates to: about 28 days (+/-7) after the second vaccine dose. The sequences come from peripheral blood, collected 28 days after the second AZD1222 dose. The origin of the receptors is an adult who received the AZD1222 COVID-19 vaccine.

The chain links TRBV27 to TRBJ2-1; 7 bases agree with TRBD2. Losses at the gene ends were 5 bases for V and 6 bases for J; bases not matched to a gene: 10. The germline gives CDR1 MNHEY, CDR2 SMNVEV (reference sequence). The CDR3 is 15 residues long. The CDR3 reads CASSAYREGSNEQFF. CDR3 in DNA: TGTGCCAGCAGTGCCTATAGGGAGGGGAGCAATGAGCAGTTCTTC.

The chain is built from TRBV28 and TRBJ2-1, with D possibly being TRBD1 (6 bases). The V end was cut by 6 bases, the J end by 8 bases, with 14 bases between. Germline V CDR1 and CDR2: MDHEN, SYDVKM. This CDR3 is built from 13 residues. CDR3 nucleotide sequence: TGTGCCAGCAGGACCAGAGGACAGTATGAGCAGTTCTTC. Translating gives CASRTRGQYEQFF.

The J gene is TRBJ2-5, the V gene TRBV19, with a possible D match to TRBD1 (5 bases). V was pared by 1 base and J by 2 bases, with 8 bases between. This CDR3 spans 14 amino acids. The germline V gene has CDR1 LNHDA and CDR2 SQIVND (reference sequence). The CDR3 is CASSIGQSQETQYF. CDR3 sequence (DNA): TGTGCCAGTAGTATAGGACAGTCTCAAGAGACCCAGTACTTC. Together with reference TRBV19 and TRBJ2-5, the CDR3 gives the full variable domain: DGGITQSPKYLFRKEGQNVTLSCEQNLNHDAMYWYRQDPGQGLRLIYYSQIVNDFQKGDIAEGYSVSREKKESFPLTVTSAQKNPTAFYLCASSIGQSQETQYFGPGTRLLVL.

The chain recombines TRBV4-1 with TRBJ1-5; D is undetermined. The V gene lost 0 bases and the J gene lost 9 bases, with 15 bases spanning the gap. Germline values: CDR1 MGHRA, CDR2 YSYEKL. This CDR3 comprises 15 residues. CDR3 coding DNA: TGCGCCAGCAGCCAAGAGTTCCAGGCCCGGGGGCCCCAGCATTTT. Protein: CASSQEFQARGPQHF.

CDR3 in DNA: TGTGCCAGCAGCTTGGCGGGACTTAACATTCAGTACTTC. Amino acids: CASSLAGLNIQYF. The gene calls are TRBV5-4 and TRBJ2-4; D may be TRBD2 (6 bases). The CDR3 runs 13 residues. CDR1 and CDR2 from the germline V gene are SGHNT and YYREEE (reference sequence). V gave up 0 bases and J gave up 7 bases, with 8 bases separating them.

CDR3 in amino acids: CASSIQPSTGPSNQPQHF. CDR3 coding DNA: TGTGCCAGCAGTATACAACCCTCGACAGGACCTAGCAATCAGCCCCAGCATTTT. J is TRBJ1-5 and V is TRBV6-2 or TRBV6-3, with D tentatively TRBD1 (6 bases). Germline CDR1 is MNHEY and CDR2 is SVGEGT. The CDR3 totals 18 residues. The germline V and J ends were trimmed by 5 bases and 0 bases, with 20 bases remaining between them.

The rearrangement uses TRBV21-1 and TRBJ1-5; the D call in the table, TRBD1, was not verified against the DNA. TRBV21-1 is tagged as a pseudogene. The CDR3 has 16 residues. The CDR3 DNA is TGTGCCAGCAGCACCGGGGACAGGGGTGGCAATCAGCCCCAGCATTTT. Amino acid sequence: CASSTGDRGGNQPQHF.

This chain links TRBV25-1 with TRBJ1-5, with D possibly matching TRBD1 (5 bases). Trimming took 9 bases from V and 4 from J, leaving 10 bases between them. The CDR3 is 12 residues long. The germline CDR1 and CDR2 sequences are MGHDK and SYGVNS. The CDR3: CASSRGNQPQHF. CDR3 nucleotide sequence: TGTGCCAGTAGCCGGGGGAATCAGCCCCAGCATTTT.

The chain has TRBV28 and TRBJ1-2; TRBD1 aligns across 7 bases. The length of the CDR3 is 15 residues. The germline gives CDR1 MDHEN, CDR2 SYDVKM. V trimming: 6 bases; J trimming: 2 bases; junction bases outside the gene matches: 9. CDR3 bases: TGTGCCAGCAGGCCGCCCGGGACAGTGAACTATGGCTACACCTTC. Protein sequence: CASRPPGTVNYGYTF.

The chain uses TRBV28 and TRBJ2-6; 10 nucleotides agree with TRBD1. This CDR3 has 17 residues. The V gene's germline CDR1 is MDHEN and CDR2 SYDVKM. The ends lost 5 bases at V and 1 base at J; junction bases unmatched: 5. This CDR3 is CASSTRDRGSGANVLTF. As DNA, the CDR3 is TGTGCCAGCAGTACCCGGGACAGGGGATCTGGGGCCAACGTCCTGACTTTC.

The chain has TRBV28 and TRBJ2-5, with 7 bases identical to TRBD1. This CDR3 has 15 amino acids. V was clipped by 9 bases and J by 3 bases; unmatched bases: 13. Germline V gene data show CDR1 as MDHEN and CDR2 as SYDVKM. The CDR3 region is CASNSGQVGEETQYF. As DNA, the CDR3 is TGTGCCAGTAACTCAGGACAGGTGGGGGAAGAGACCCAGTACTTC.

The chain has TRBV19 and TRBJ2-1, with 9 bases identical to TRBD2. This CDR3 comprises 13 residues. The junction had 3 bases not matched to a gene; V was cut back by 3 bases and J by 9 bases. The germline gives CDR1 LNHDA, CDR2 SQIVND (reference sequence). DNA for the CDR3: TGTGCCAGTAGTATGAGTAGCGGGGGTGAGCAGTTCTTC. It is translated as CASSMSSGGEQFF.

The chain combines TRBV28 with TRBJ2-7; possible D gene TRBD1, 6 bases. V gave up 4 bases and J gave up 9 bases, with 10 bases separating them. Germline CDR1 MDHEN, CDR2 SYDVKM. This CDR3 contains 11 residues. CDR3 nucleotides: TGTGCCAGCAGTTACAGGGTTAGGCAGTACTTC. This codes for CASSYRVRQYF. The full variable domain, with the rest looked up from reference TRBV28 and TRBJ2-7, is DVKVTQSSRYLVKRTGEKVFLECVQDMDHENMFWYRQDPGLGLRLIYFSYDVKMKEKGDIPEGYSVSREKKERFSLILESASTNQTSMYLCASSYRVRQYFGPGTRLTVT.

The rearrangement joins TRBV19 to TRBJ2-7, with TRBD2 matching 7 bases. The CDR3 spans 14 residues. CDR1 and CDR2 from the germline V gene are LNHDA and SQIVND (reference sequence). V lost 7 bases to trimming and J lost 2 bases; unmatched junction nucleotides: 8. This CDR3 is CASTQAGPAYEQYF. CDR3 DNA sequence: TGTGCCAGTACCCAAGCGGGACCCGCCTACGAGCAGTACTTC.

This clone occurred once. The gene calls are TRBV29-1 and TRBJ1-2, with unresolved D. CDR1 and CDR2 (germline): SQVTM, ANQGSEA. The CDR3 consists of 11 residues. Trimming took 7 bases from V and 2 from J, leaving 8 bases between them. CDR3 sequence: CSAGQNYGYTF. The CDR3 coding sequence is TGCAGCGCGGGTCAGAACTATGGCTACACCTTC.

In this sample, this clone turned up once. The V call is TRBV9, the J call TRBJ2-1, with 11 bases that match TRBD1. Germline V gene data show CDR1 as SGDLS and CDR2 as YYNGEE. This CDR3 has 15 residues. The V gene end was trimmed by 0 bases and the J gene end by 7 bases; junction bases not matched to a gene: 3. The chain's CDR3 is CASSVVGTGGNEQFF. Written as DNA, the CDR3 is TGTGCCAGCAGCGTAGTAGGGACAGGGGGGAATGAGCAGTTCTTC.

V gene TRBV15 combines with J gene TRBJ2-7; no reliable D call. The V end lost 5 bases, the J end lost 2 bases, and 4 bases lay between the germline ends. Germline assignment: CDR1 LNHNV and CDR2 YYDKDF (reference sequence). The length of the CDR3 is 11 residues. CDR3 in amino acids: CATSQAYEQYF. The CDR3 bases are TGTGCCACCAGCCAGGCCTACGAGCAGTACTTC.

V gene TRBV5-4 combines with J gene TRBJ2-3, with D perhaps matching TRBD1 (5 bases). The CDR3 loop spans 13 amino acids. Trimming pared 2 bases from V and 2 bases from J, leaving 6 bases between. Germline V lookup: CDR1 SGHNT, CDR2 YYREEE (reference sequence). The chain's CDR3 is CASSLQVTDTQYF. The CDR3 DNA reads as TGTGCCAGCAGCTTACAGGTCACAGATACGCAGTATTTT.

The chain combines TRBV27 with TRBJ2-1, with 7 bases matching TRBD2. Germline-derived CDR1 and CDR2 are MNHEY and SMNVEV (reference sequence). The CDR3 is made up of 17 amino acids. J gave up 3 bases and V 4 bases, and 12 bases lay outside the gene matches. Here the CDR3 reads CASSSRAGLTFYNEQFF. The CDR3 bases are TGTGCCAGCAGTTCAAGAGCGGGACTGACCTTCTACAATGAGCAGTTCTTC.

The DNA of the CDR3 is TGTGCCAGTAGGGATGGTAGTGACATCCTATTTCAGAATGAGCAGTTCTTC. Translation: CASRDGSDILFQNEQFF. This chain connects TRBV19 to TRBJ2-1; no clear D gene. CDR3 size: 17 residues. V lost 6 bases and J lost 7, with 25 bases in between. Germline V CDR1 and CDR2: LNHDA, SQIVND (reference sequence).

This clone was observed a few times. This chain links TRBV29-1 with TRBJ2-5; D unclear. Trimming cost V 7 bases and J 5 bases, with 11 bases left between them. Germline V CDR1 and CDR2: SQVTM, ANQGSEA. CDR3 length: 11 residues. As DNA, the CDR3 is TGCAGCGGGACCGCGAGGGAGACCCAGTACTTC. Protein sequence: CSGTARETQYF.

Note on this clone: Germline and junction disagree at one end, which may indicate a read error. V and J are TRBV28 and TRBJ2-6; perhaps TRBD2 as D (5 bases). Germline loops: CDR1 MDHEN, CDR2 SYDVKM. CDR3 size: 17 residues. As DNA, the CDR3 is TGTGCCAGTAGTTTTGGAGGTGGGTGGTCTGGGGCCAACGTCCTGACTTTC. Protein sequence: CASSFGGGWSGANVLTF.

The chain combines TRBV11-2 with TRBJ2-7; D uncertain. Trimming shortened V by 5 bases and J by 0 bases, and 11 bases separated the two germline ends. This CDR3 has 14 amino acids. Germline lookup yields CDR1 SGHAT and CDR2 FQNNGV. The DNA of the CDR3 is TGTGCCAGCAGCCTTTCTAGGAGCTCCTACGAGCAGTACTTC. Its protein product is CASSLSRSSYEQYF.

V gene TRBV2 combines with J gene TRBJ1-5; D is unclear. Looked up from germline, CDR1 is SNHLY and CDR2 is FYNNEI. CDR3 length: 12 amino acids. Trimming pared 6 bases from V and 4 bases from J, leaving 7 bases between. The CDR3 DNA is TGTGCCAGCAGGGCTCTTAATCAGCCCCAGCATTTT. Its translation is CASRALNQPQHF.

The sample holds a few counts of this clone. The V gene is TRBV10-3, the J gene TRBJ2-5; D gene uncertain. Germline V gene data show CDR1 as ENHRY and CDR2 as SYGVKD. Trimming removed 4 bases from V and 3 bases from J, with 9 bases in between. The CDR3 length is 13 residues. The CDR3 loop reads CAISARQEETQYF. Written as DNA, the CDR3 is TGTGCCATCAGTGCTCGGCAGGAAGAGACCCAGTACTTC.

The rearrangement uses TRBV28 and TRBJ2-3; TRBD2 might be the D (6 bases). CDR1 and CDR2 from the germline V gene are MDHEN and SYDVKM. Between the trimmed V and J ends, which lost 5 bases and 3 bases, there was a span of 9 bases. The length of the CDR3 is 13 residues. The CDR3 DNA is TGTGCCAGCAGTGGGGGGAGGACAGATACGCAGTATTTT. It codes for CASSGGRTDTQYF.